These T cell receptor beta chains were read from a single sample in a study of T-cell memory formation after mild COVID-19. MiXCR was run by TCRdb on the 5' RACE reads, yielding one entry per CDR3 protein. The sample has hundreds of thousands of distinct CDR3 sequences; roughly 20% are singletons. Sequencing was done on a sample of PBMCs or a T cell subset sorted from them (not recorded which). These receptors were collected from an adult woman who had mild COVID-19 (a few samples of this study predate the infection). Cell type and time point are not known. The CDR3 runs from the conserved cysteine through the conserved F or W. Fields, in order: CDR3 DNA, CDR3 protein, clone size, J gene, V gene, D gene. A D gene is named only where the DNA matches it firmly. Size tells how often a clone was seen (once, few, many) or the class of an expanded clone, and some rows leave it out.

CDR3nt: TGTGCCAGCAGGGACAGTTCCTACGAGCAGTACTTC
CDR3aa: CASRDSSYEQYF
abundance: NA
j_gene: TRBJ2-7
v_gene: TRBV2
d_gene: NA

CDR3nt: TGTGCCAGCAGTTTAGTGTGGGCGTCCTACGAGCAGTACTTC
CDR3aa: CASSLVWASYEQYF
abundance: NA
j_gene: TRBJ2-7
v_gene: TRBV12-3/TRBV12-4
d_gene: NA

CDR3nt: TGTGCCATCAGTGAGAGGGCCTACGAGCAGTACTTC
CDR3aa: CAISERAYEQYF
abundance: NA
j_gene: TRBJ2-7
v_gene: TRBV10-3
d_gene: NA

CDR3nt: TGTGCCAGCAGAAGGAGTATAGCCAAAAACATTCAGTACTTC
CDR3aa: CASRRSIAKNIQYF
abundance: NA
j_gene: TRBJ2-4
v_gene: TRBV5-6
d_gene: NA

CDR3nt: TGTGCCACCAGTGATTTGGGGACGGGGGGTTATACGCAGTATTTT
CDR3aa: CATSDLGTGGYTQYF
abundance: NA
j_gene: TRBJ2-3
v_gene: TRBV24-1
d_gene: TRBD2

CDR3nt: TGTGCCACCAGTGACAGACTAGCGGCCTCCCGTGCGCAGTATTTT
CDR3aa: CATSDRLAASRAQYF
abundance: NA
j_gene: TRBJ2-3
v_gene: TRBV24-1
d_gene: TRBD2

CDR3nt: TGTGCCAGCAGCTTAACAGGGCAGCCCCAGCATTTT
CDR3aa: CASSLTGQPQHF
abundance: NA
j_gene: TRBJ1-5
v_gene: TRBV7-6
d_gene: NA

CDR3nt: TGTGCCAGCAGCGACTCACAGGGTTTAAAAGAAAAACTGTTTTTT
CDR3aa: CASSDSQGLKEKLFF
abundance: NA
j_gene: TRBJ1-4
v_gene: TRBV7-9
d_gene: NA

CDR3nt: TGCAGTGCTAGAGTACAGGGGAACTATGGCTACACCTTC
CDR3aa: CSARVQGNYGYTF
abundance: NA
j_gene: TRBJ1-2
v_gene: TRBV20-1
d_gene: TRBD1

CDR3nt: TGTGCCAGCAGTTATTGGGGGGATTCCGCCTACGAGCAGTACTTC
CDR3aa: CASSYWGDSAYEQYF
abundance: NA
j_gene: TRBJ2-7
v_gene: TRBV6-5
d_gene: NA

CDR3nt: TGTGCCAGCAGCTTTAGACGCCATACAAAGAACGAGCAGTTCTTC
CDR3aa: CASSFRRHTKNEQFF
abundance: few
j_gene: TRBJ2-1
v_gene: TRBV11-3
d_gene: NA

CDR3nt: TGCAGTGCTCGAGGTGATACTAGCGGGACATACAATGAGCAGTTCTTC
CDR3aa: CSARGDTSGTYNEQFF
abundance: few
j_gene: TRBJ2-1
v_gene: TRBV20-1
d_gene: TRBD2

CDR3nt: TGTGCCAGTAGTATGGTCGAAGCGGGGCGTAGCTCCTACGAGCAGTACTTC
CDR3aa: CASSMVEAGRSSYEQYF
abundance: few
j_gene: TRBJ2-7
v_gene: TRBV19
d_gene: TRBD2

CDR3nt: TGTGCCAGTGTTTTCGGGAGGACTGGCTACGAGCAGTACTTC
CDR3aa: CASVFGRTGYEQYF
abundance: NA
j_gene: TRBJ2-7
v_gene: TRBV6-4
d_gene: TRBD2

CDR3nt: TGCAGTGCTGAGCACAGGGGGCTGGGAGAGACCCAGTACTTC
CDR3aa: CSAEHRGLGETQYF
abundance: few
j_gene: TRBJ2-5
v_gene: TRBV20-1
d_gene: TRBD1

CDR3nt: TGTGCCAGCTCACCACCCGGGATAACGAACACCGGGGAGCTGTTTTTT
CDR3aa: CASSPPGITNTGELFF
abundance: NA
j_gene: TRBJ2-2
v_gene: TRBV18
d_gene: NA

CDR3nt: TGCGCCAGCAGTTTTGATACAGATACGCAGTATTTT
CDR3aa: CASSFDTDTQYF
abundance: many
j_gene: TRBJ2-3
v_gene: TRBV5-1
d_gene: NA

CDR3nt: TGTGCCAGCCACTTGGAGCCCTACAATGAGCAGTTCTTC
CDR3aa: CASHLEPYNEQFF
abundance: NA
j_gene: TRBJ2-1
v_gene: TRBV7-9
d_gene: NA

CDR3nt: TGTGCCAGCAGTCCAGGGACAGGGGGAAACTATAATTCACCCCTCCACTTT
CDR3aa: CASSPGTGGNYNSPLHF
abundance: few
j_gene: TRBJ1-6
v_gene: TRBV6-5
d_gene: TRBD1

CDR3nt: TGTGCCACCAGTGATGAAAGCGGGGGCGGATCGGCTCTTTCTAGCACAGATACGCAGTATTTT
CDR3aa: CATSDESGGGSALSSTDTQYF
abundance: few
j_gene: TRBJ2-3
v_gene: TRBV24-1
d_gene: TRBD2

CDR3nt: TGTGCCACCAGTGAATGGACAGGGACTGAGGAGACCCAGTACTTC
CDR3aa: CATSEWTGTEETQYF
abundance: NA
j_gene: TRBJ2-5
v_gene: TRBV24-1
d_gene: TRBD1

CDR3nt: TGTGCCAGCAGACCTACATGGTCAGATACGCAGTATTTT
CDR3aa: CASRPTWSDTQYF
abundance: few
j_gene: TRBJ2-3
v_gene: TRBV9
d_gene: NA

CDR3nt: TGCAGTGCTAGCTCGCGCTCCAGCACAGATACGCAGTATTTT
CDR3aa: CSASSRSSTDTQYF
abundance: few
j_gene: TRBJ2-3
v_gene: TRBV20-1
d_gene: NA

CDR3nt: TGTGCCAGCAGGTTACCCGGCGCTAGCGGGGATGATGAGCAGTTCTTC
CDR3aa: CASRLPGASGDDEQFF
abundance: few
j_gene: TRBJ2-1
v_gene: TRBV7-9
d_gene: TRBD2

CDR3nt: TGTGCCAGCAGTTTAAGGTCCAGGGAAAGACTGTTTTTT
CDR3aa: CASSLRSRERLFF
abundance: NA
j_gene: TRBJ1-4
v_gene: TRBV12-3/TRBV12-4
d_gene: NA

CDR3nt: TGTGCCAGCAGCCAAGAGATGACTGCCTCCTACAATGAGCAGTTCTTC
CDR3aa: CASSQEMTASYNEQFF
abundance: few
j_gene: TRBJ2-1
v_gene: TRBV4-2
d_gene: NA

CDR3nt: TGTGCCAGCAGCCCACAAGCGGGAGGAGGCCAAGAGACCCAGTACTTC
CDR3aa: CASSPQAGGGQETQYF
abundance: few
j_gene: TRBJ2-5
v_gene: TRBV7-3
d_gene: TRBD2

CDR3nt: TGCGCCAGCAGCCAAGGCTCTGAGGACTACAATGAGCAGTTCTTC
CDR3aa: CASSQGSEDYNEQFF
abundance: NA
j_gene: TRBJ2-1
v_gene: TRBV4-1
d_gene: NA

CDR3nt: TGCGCCAGCAGCCAGACAGGGAGCAGCTCCTACGAGCAGTACTTC
CDR3aa: CASSQTGSSSYEQYF
abundance: few
j_gene: TRBJ2-7
v_gene: TRBV4-1
d_gene: TRBD1

CDR3nt: TGTGCGACAGGGGTGAGTTTCACTGAAGCTTTCTTT
CDR3aa: CATGVSFTEAFF
abundance: many
j_gene: TRBJ1-1
v_gene: TRBV14
d_gene: TRBD1

CDR3nt: TGCAGTGCTAGAGAGAGTGAAGGGGTGAACACTGAAGCTTTCTTT
CDR3aa: CSARESEGVNTEAFF
abundance: NA
j_gene: TRBJ1-1
v_gene: TRBV20-1
d_gene: NA

CDR3nt: TGTGCCAGCAGCTTAGGTAGAGCGGGCACTGAAGCTTTCTTT
CDR3aa: CASSLGRAGTEAFF
abundance: NA
j_gene: TRBJ1-1
v_gene: TRBV13
d_gene: NA

CDR3nt: TGCAGCGTAGATACAGGGGTGGTCACTGAAGCTTTCTTT
CDR3aa: CSVDTGVVTEAFF
abundance: NA
j_gene: TRBJ1-1
v_gene: TRBV29-1
d_gene: TRBD1

CDR3nt: TGCGCCAGCAGCTTGAGTCCTAGCGCAGAAAACGAGCAGTACTTC
CDR3aa: CASSLSPSAENEQYF
abundance: NA
j_gene: TRBJ2-7
v_gene: TRBV5-1
d_gene: NA

CDR3nt: TGCAGTGCTAGCTCGGGGTTAACTGAAGCTTTCTTT
CDR3aa: CSASSGLTEAFF
abundance: NA
j_gene: TRBJ1-1
v_gene: TRBV20-1
d_gene: NA

CDR3nt: TGTGCCAGCAGCCACGGCTCCCGTAATGAGCAGTTCTTC
CDR3aa: CASSHGSRNEQFF
abundance: NA
j_gene: TRBJ2-1
v_gene: TRBV11-2
d_gene: NA

CDR3nt: TGTGCCAGCAGCTTGGATTGGGGGGGGAACACCGGGGAGCTGTTTTTT
CDR3aa: CASSLDWGGNTGELFF
abundance: NA
j_gene: TRBJ2-2
v_gene: TRBV5-4
d_gene: TRBD2

CDR3nt: TGTGCCAGCAGCTCAATACTCACACGGGAAGCTTTCTTT
CDR3aa: CASSSILTREAFF
abundance: few
j_gene: TRBJ1-1
v_gene: TRBV7-2
d_gene: NA

CDR3nt: TGTGCCAGCAGCTCAGGGACTACCCGGAACAATGAGCAGTTCTTC
CDR3aa: CASSSGTTRNNEQFF
abundance: NA
j_gene: TRBJ2-1
v_gene: TRBV11-3
d_gene: TRBD2

CDR3nt: TGTGCCAGCTCACCAGGTTCAGGGAGTCTGGAGACCCAGTACTTC
CDR3aa: CASSPGSGSLETQYF
abundance: few
j_gene: TRBJ2-5
v_gene: TRBV18
d_gene: NA

CDR3nt: TGCGCCAGCAGTCGACAGCTAGAACGGTGCTCCTACAATGAGCAGTTCTTC
CDR3aa: CASSRQLERCSYNEQFF
abundance: few
j_gene: TRBJ2-1
v_gene: TRBV23-1
d_gene: NA

CDR3nt: TGCGCCAGCAGCCCGAGAGGGCAGAACAACCCCTACGAGCAGTACTTC
CDR3aa: CASSPRGQNNPYEQYF
abundance: many
j_gene: TRBJ2-7
v_gene: TRBV5-1
d_gene: NA

CDR3nt: TGCGCCAGCAGCCAAGGGAGGAGGCGGGTCGAAGAGACCCAGTACTTC
CDR3aa: CASSQGRRRVEETQYF
abundance: few
j_gene: TRBJ2-5
v_gene: TRBV4-3
d_gene: NA

CDR3nt: TGTGCCAGCAGCCCCGTTATGACTAGCGGGGGGGCCATGGTTTACGAGCAGTACTTC
CDR3aa: CASSPVMTSGGAMVYEQYF
abundance: few
j_gene: TRBJ2-7
v_gene: TRBV13
d_gene: TRBD2

CDR3nt: TGTGCCAGCAGAAGCCTCCGGGGGCTTCAAGAGACCCAGTACTTC
CDR3aa: CASRSLRGLQETQYF
abundance: NA
j_gene: TRBJ2-5
v_gene: TRBV2
d_gene: NA

CDR3nt: TGCGCCAGCAGCTTGTGGGCCGATGCTAGCACAGATACGCAGTATTTT
CDR3aa: CASSLWADASTDTQYF
abundance: NA
j_gene: TRBJ2-3
v_gene: TRBV5-1
d_gene: NA

CDR3nt: TGTGCCAGCAGTTTAAAGGACCTTGAAGCTTTCTTT
CDR3aa: CASSLKDLEAFF
abundance: NA
j_gene: TRBJ1-1
v_gene: TRBV12-3/TRBV12-4
d_gene: NA

CDR3nt: TGTGCCAGCAGCTTAGCGGGAGGGGCAAACATTCAGTACTTC
CDR3aa: CASSLAGGANIQYF
abundance: many
j_gene: TRBJ2-4
v_gene: TRBV7-8
d_gene: TRBD2

CDR3nt: TGTGCCAGCAGACCGGGACAACGGAATGAAAAACTGTTTTTT
CDR3aa: CASRPGQRNEKLFF
abundance: few
j_gene: TRBJ1-4
v_gene: TRBV12-3/TRBV12-4
d_gene: NA

CDR3nt: TGTGCCAGCAGCTCCCGGGCAACAGACATGTCGGCCCTCCACTTT
CDR3aa: CASSSRATDMSALHF
abundance: NA
j_gene: TRBJ1-6
v_gene: TRBV4-2
d_gene: NA

CDR3nt: TGCGCCAGCAGCCAAGAAATAGCGGGAGTGGGCGAGACCCAGTACTTC
CDR3aa: CASSQEIAGVGETQYF
abundance: few
j_gene: TRBJ2-5
v_gene: TRBV4-3
d_gene: TRBD2

CDR3nt: TGTGCCAGCAGCTTAAAGGTCCGCGGGTGGGTAAACACTGAAGCTTTCTTT
CDR3aa: CASSLKVRGWVNTEAFF
abundance: NA
j_gene: TRBJ1-1
v_gene: TRBV7-2
d_gene: NA

CDR3nt: TGTGCCACCAGCAGAGCTGGGAATAGCAATCAGCCCCAGCATTTT
CDR3aa: CATSRAGNSNQPQHF
abundance: NA
j_gene: TRBJ1-5
v_gene: TRBV15
d_gene: NA

CDR3nt: TGTGCAGGCGGGGACAGGGATCGCGAGCAGTACTTC
CDR3aa: CAGGDRDREQYF
abundance: few
j_gene: TRBJ2-7
v_gene: TRBV7-9
d_gene: TRBD1

CDR3nt: TGCAGTGCTAGAGATGGTACTCGGGCACAGGGGACCCAGTACTTC
CDR3aa: CSARDGTRAQGTQYF
abundance: NA
j_gene: TRBJ2-5
v_gene: TRBV20-1
d_gene: NA

CDR3nt: TGCGCCAGCAGCCAGGAAGGCGTCCTCAGGGGGCCCTTACTCTCCGAGCAGTACTTC
CDR3aa: CASSQEGVLRGPLLSEQYF
abundance: NA
j_gene: TRBJ2-7
v_gene: TRBV4-1
d_gene: TRBD1

CDR3nt: TGTGCCAGCAGCCCCGGGCCCACCGCCGAGCACTACGAGCAGTACTTC
CDR3aa: CASSPGPTAEHYEQYF
abundance: few
j_gene: TRBJ2-7
v_gene: TRBV6-5
d_gene: NA